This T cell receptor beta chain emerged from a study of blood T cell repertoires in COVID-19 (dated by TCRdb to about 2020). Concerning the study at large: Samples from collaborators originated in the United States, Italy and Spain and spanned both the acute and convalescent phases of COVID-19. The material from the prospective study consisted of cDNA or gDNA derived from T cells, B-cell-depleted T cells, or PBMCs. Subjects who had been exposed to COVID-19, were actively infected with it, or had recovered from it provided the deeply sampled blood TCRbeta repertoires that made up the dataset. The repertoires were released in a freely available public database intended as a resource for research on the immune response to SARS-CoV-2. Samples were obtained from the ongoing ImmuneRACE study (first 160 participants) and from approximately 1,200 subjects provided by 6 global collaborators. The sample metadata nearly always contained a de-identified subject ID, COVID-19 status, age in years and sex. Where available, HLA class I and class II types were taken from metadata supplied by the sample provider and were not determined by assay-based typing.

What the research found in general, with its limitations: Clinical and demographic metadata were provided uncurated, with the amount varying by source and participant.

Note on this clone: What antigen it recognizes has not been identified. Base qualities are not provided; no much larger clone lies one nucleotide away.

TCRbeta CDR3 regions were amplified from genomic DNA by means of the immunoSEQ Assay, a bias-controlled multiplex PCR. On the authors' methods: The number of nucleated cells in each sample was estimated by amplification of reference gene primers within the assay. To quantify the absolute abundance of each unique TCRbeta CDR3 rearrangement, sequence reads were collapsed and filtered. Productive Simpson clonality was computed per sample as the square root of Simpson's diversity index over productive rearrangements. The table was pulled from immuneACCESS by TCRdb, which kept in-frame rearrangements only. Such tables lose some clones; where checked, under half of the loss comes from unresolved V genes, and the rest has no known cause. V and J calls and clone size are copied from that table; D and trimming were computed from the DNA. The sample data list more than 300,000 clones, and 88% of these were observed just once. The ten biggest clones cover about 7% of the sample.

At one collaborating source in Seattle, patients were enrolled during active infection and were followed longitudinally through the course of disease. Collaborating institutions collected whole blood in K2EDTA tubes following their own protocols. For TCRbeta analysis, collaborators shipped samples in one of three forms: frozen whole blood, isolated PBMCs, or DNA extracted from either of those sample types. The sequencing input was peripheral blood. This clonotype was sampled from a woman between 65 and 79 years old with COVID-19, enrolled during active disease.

The CDR3 reads CASSLGQGVYGYTF. The DNA sequence follows: TGTGCCAGCAGTTTAGGACAGGGGGTTTATGGCTACACCTTC. The V and J genes are TRBV28 and TRBJ1-2, with TRBD1 identical over 10 junction bases. There are 14 amino acids in the CDR3, from cysteine to phenylalanine inclusive. Solely the CDR3 DNA is kept, with 42 bases framed from the first base. V is cut back by 2 bases and J by 5 bases, with 2 bases in the junction unmatched. Taken from the germline V gene, the CDR1 and CDR2 loops are MDHEN and SYDVKM.